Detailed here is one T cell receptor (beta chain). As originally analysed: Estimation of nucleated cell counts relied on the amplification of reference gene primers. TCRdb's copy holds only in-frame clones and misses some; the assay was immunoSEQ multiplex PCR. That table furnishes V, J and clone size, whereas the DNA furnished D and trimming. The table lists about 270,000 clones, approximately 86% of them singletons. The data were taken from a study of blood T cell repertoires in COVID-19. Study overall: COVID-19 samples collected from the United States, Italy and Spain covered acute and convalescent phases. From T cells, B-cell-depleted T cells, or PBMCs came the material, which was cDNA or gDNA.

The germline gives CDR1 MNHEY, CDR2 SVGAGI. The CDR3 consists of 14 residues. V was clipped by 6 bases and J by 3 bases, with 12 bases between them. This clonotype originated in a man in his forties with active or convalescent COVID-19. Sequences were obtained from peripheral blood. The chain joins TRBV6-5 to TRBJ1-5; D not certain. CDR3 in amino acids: CASSGIPYNQPQHF. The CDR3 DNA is TGTGCCAGCAGCGGGATTCCCTACAATCAGCCCCAGCATTTT.